The 31 T cell receptor beta chains below come from one sample, sequenced in a study of T cell clones after liver transplantation. Profiled with immunoSEQ multiplex PCR; TCRdb holds only in-frame clones, not every one. Altogether more than 100,000 clones are present, around 80% being singletons, with the ten largest covering approximately 2.9%. The sequencing here drew on CD4+ T cells from blood, taken approximately 43 months after liver transplant. The receptors were gathered from a human patient who received a liver transplant. Some T cells may possibly be graft donor cells.

The gene calls are TRBV10-3 and TRBJ1-1; 7 bases are shared with TRBD1. The J segment lost 4 bases and the V segment lost 10 bases, leaving 6 bases of the junction unmatched. Germline CDR1 is ENHRY and CDR2 is SYGVKD. CDR3 length: 12 amino acids. The CDR3 here is CATTGAGTEAFF. CDR3 in DNA: TGTGCCACCACAGGGGCAGGCACTGAAGCTTTCTTT.

The chain carries TRBV11-3 and TRBJ1-6; maybe TRBD1 (5 bases). With 1 base removed from V and 6 bases from J, the gap between germline ends came to 19 bases. Germline CDR1 reads SGHNT; CDR2 reads YENEEA. The CDR3 totals 18 residues. CDR3 protein: CASSLGGIQGDGNSPLHF. The CDR3, as DNA: TGTGCCAGCAGCTTAGGAGGTATCCAAGGGGATGGTAATTCACCCCTCCACTTT.

The chain recombines TRBV19 with TRBJ1-5, with TRBD1 as a possible D gene (5 bases). The CDR3 is 15 amino acids. Germline values: CDR1 LNHDA, CDR2 SQIVND (reference sequence). The V end was cut by 7 bases, the J end by 3 bases, with 16 bases between. The CDR3 loop is CASKEQVPFNQPQHF. The DNA of the CDR3 is TGTGCCAGTAAAGAACAGGTCCCCTTCAATCAGCCCCAGCATTTT.

The chain recombines TRBV27 with TRBJ1-6; the D is unclear. Germline-derived CDR1 and CDR2 are MNHEY and SMNVEV (reference sequence). The V end was cut by 3 bases, the J end by 5 bases, with 8 bases between. The CDR3 covers 14 residues. The CDR3 protein is CASSFGQHNSPLHF. The DNA of the CDR3 is TGTGCCAGCAGTTTCGGCCAACATAATTCACCCCTCCACTTT.

The rearrangement uses TRBV5-1 and TRBJ2-2, with D perhaps matching TRBD1 (6 bases). The V gene's germline CDR1 is SGHRS and CDR2 YFSETQ. Trimming took off 3 bases at V and 0 bases at J, with 12 bases between the two ends. There are 16 residues in the CDR3. CDR3 loop: CASSYDRPANTGELFF. The CDR3 region has the DNA TGCGCCAGCAGCTATGACAGGCCAGCGAACACCGGGGAGCTGTTTTTT.

The chain joins TRBV28 to TRBJ2-1; D is undetermined. The CDR3 contains 12 residues. Trimming took off 3 bases at V and 2 bases at J, with 2 bases between the two ends. CDR1 and CDR2 from the germline V gene are MDHEN and SYDVKM. CDR3 protein: CASSFPYNEQFF. CDR3 in DNA: TGTGCCAGCAGTTTCCCCTACAATGAGCAGTTCTTC. The complete variable domain, with remaining parts taken from reference TRBV28 and TRBJ2-1, reads DVKVTQSSRYLVKRTGEKVFLECVQDMDHENMFWYRQDPGLGLRLIYFSYDVKMKEKGDIPEGYSVSREKKERFSLILESASTNQTSMYLCASSFPYNEQFFGPGTRLTVL.

The V call is TRBV18, the J call TRBJ2-6, with 9 bases identical to TRBD2. Germline V gene sequence: CDR1 KGHSH, CDR2 LQKENI. This CDR3 spans 17 amino acids. The J segment lost 0 bases and the V segment lost 4 bases, leaving 4 bases of the junction unmatched. CDR3 DNA sequence: TGTGCCAGCTCACGGAGGACTAGCGACTCTGGGGCCAACGTCCTGACTTTC. Residues: CASSRRTSDSGANVLTF.

V gene TRBV28 combines with J gene TRBJ2-4, with a possible D match to TRBD1 (6 bases). V lost 5 bases and J 8 bases, leaving 16 bases between the germline ends. CDR1 MDHEN and CDR2 SYDVKM come from the germline V gene. This CDR3 region has 14 residues. The CDR3 loop is CASSRKQGRDIQYF. The CDR3, as DNA: TGTGCCAGCAGTAGAAAGCAGGGGCGAGACATTCAGTACTTC.

This clone has only a few counts. The chain carries TRBV27 and TRBJ1-3; D ambiguous. The CDR3 consists of 15 residues. Germline CDR1 and CDR2: MNHEY and SMNVEV (reference sequence). With 0 bases removed from V and 4 bases from J, the gap between germline ends came to 10 bases. CDR3 loop: CASSLSSGSGNTIYF. In DNA form, the CDR3 reads TGTGCCAGCAGTTTATCGTCGGGCTCGGGAAACACCATATATTTT.

This rearrangement joins TRBV7-3 to TRBJ1-1, with a weak D call TRBD1 (5 bases). The CDR3 loop spans 14 amino acids. Germline V gene lookup returns CDR1 SGHTA and CDR2 FQGTGA. V lost 5 bases and J lost 3, with 13 bases in between. DNA of the CDR3: TGTGCCAGCAGCCCCACGGGGCGGGACACTGAAGCTTTCTTT. Protein: CASSPTGRDTEAFF.

This clone turned up a few times. The chain employs TRBV7-2 and TRBJ2-3, with 7 positions matching TRBD2. V was pared by 3 bases and J by 7 bases, with 7 bases of the junction left unmatched. CDR1 and CDR2 (germline): SGHTA, FQGNSA. The CDR3 totals 14 residues. The CDR3, as DNA: TGTGCCAGCAGCTTGGGCGGGGGAGTCAATACGCAGTATTTT. Protein sequence: CASSLGGGVNTQYF.

The gene calls are TRBV13 and TRBJ2-7; D possibly matches TRBD1 or TRBD2 (5 bases each). This CDR3 has 14 amino acids. From germline, CDR1 is PRHDT and CDR2 FYEKMQ (reference sequence). Trimming cost V 4 bases and J 6 bases, with 16 bases left between them. In nucleotides, the CDR3 is TGTGCCAGCAGCTCGAGGGACGGCCACTCCGAGCAGTACTTC. Its translation is CASSSRDGHSEQYF.

The V call is TRBV5-1, the J call TRBJ2-2; 7 bases fit TRBD1. V trimming: 2 bases; J trimming: 2 bases; junction bases outside the gene matches: 3. Germline V CDR1 and CDR2: SGHRS, YFSETQ. The CDR3 has 15 residues. CDR3 amino acids: CASSFDRANTGELFF. The CDR3 DNA is TGCGCCAGCAGCTTTGACAGGGCCAACACCGGGGAGCTGTTTTTT.

There are a few counts of this clone. The rearrangement uses TRBV2 and TRBJ2-3; D is ambiguous. CDR1 and CDR2 from the germline V gene are SNHLY and FYNNEI. The length of the CDR3 is 13 residues. Deletions cut 6 bases from V and 2 bases from J, with 9 bases between. For the CDR3, the DNA is TGTGCCAGCAGCCCCGACGTCACAGATACGCAGTATTTT. This translates into CASSPDVTDTQYF.

This clone has more than one count but fewer than ten. The chain carries TRBV6-1 and TRBJ1-5; 9 positions agree with TRBD1. Germline lookup yields CDR1 MNHNS and CDR2 SASEGT. This CDR3 region has 17 residues. The V gene end was trimmed by 2 bases and the J gene end by 4 bases; junction bases not matched to a gene: 9. The CDR3 DNA is TGTGCCAGCAGTGAAACTGTGGTGGGGACAGGGAATCAGCCCCAGCATTTT. The encoded protein is CASSETVVGTGNQPQHF.

The genes are TRBV6-1 and TRBJ2-5; D may be TRBD1 (6 bases). V was shortened by 5 bases and J by 4 bases, with 14 bases between the two germline ends. This CDR3 comprises 14 residues. Germline CDR1 is MNHNS and CDR2 is SASEGT. The DNA for the CDR3 is TGTGCCAGCAGTCCGGTACAGGGACGAGAGACCCAGTACTTC. Its protein product is CASSPVQGRETQYF.

The chain carries TRBV25-1 and TRBJ2-3; perhaps TRBD2 as D (6 bases). This CDR3 is 15 amino acids long. Trimming took off 3 bases at V and 2 bases at J, with 12 bases between the two ends. CDR1 is MGHDK and CDR2 is SYGVNS in the germline V gene. CDR3: CASSDSSVHTDTQYF. CDR3 coding DNA: TGTGCCAGCAGTGACTCTAGCGTTCACACAGATACGCAGTATTTT.

V gene TRBV25-1 combines with J gene TRBJ2-3; D is possibly TRBD1 (6 bases). Trimming shortened V by 4 bases and J by 3 bases, and 11 bases separated the two germline ends. The CDR3 extends over 14 amino acids. The germline CDR1 and CDR2 sequences are MGHDK and SYGVNS. As DNA, the CDR3 is TGTGCCAGCAGTGTTGACAGGTGGACAGATACGCAGTATTTT. This translates into CASSVDRWTDTQYF.

This chain links TRBV7-9 with TRBJ2-7; the match to TRBD1 covers 7 bases. J lost 3 bases, V lost 2 bases, and 4 bases had no gene match. This CDR3 is 14 amino acids long. Germline CDR1 SEHNR, CDR2 FQNEAQ (reference sequence). The CDR3 DNA is TGTGCCAGCAGCTTAACGACAGGGTACTACGAGCAGTACTTC. This gives the protein CASSLTTGYYEQYF.

This clone was detected once. The V call is TRBV7-2, the J call TRBJ1-1, with unresolved D. CDR1 and CDR2 (germline): SGHTA, FQGNSA. CDR3 length: 13 amino acids. V lost 5 bases, J lost 0 bases, and 7 bases lay in between. CDR3 nucleotides: TGTGCCAGCAGCCCGAGAATGAACACTGAAGCTTTCTTT. Its translation is CASSPRMNTEAFF.

V gene TRBV9 combines with J gene TRBJ2-2; the match to TRBD2 covers 10 bases. Looked up from germline, CDR1 is SGDLS and CDR2 is YYNGEE. The CDR3 length is 17 residues. Germline trimming cut 0 bases from V and 5 bases from J; bases unmatched to any gene: 7. The CDR3 DNA reads as TGTGCCAGCAGCGTAGTGGGTAGCGGGAGGTGGACCGGGGAGCTGTTTTTT. Amino acids: CASSVVGSGRWTGELFF.

This chain connects TRBV7-2 to TRBJ2-5; the D gene is possibly TRBD1 (5 bases). The CDR3 is 14 residues long. Germline-derived CDR1 and CDR2 are SGHTA and FQGNSA. V was trimmed by 2 bases and J by 0 bases, leaving 7 bases between them. The CDR3 DNA sequence: TGTGCCAGCAGCTTAACCAGGGACCAAGAGACCCAGTACTTC. This sequence encodes CASSLTRDQETQYF.

The chain uses TRBV20-1 and TRBJ2-3; no reliable D call. This CDR3 is built from 10 residues. Germline V gene sequence: CDR1 DFQATT, CDR2 SNEGSKA (reference sequence). Trimming took 3 bases from V and 5 from J, leaving 3 bases between them. The DNA for the CDR3 is TGCAGTGCTAGGAGAGATACGCAGTATTTT. Protein: CSARRDTQYF.

The genes are TRBV2 and TRBJ1-5, with TRBD1 as a possible D gene (6 bases). V lost 1 base and J 6 bases, leaving 13 bases between the germline ends. CDR1 SNHLY and CDR2 FYNNEI come from the germline V gene. The CDR3 contains 15 residues. CDR3 amino acids: CASSEDLSGVQPQHF. CDR3 in DNA: TGTGCCAGCAGTGAAGATCTCTCAGGGGTTCAGCCCCAGCATTTT.

The V call is TRBV28, the J call TRBJ2-1, with D possibly being TRBD1 or TRBD2 (5 bases each). Trimming stripped 3 bases from V and 7 bases from J, with 13 bases between. CDR1 and CDR2 (germline): MDHEN, SYDVKM. The CDR3 sequence is 14 residues long. The CDR3 sequence is CASSLGTPRNEQFF. The CDR3 nucleotides read TGTGCCAGCAGTTTGGGGACCCCGAGGAATGAGCAGTTCTTC. Combining the CDR3 with reference TRBV28 and TRBJ2-1 gives the whole variable domain DVKVTQSSRYLVKRTGEKVFLECVQDMDHENMFWYRQDPGLGLRLIYFSYDVKMKEKGDIPEGYSVSREKKERFSLILESASTNQTSMYLCASSLGTPRNEQFFGPGTRLTVL.

The V and J genes are TRBV28 and TRBJ1-2; D remains unclear. This CDR3 region has 16 residues. V lost 3 bases to trimming and J lost 2 bases, with 16 bases between them. Germline CDR1 reads MDHEN; CDR2 reads SYDVKM. The DNA of the CDR3 is TGTGCCAGCAGTTTTAAGCCGGGTCGGCTGAACTATGGCTACACCTTC. The encoded protein is CASSFKPGRLNYGYTF.

CDR3 residues: CASSLWWDRDEQFF. CDR3 sequence (DNA): TGTGCCAGCAGCTTATGGTGGGATCGGGATGAGCAGTTCTTC. The chain carries TRBV7-3 and TRBJ2-1; unclear D gene. The CDR3 runs 14 residues. The V end lost 2 bases, the J end lost 8 bases, and 13 bases lay between the germline ends. Germline CDR1 reads SGHTA; CDR2 reads FQGTGA. Together with reference TRBV7-3 and TRBJ2-1, the CDR3 gives the full variable domain: GAGVSQTPSNKVTEKGKYVELRCDPISGHTALYWYRQSLGQGPEFLIYFQGTGAADDSGLPNDRFFAVRPEGSVSTLKIQRTERGDSAVYLCASSLWWDRDEQFFGPGTRLTVL.

The J gene is TRBJ1-2, the V gene TRBV5-1; no definite D call. CDR3 length: 13 amino acids. Trimming took 0 bases from V and 5 from J, leaving 8 bases between them. Germline V gene data show CDR1 as SGHRS and CDR2 as YFSETQ. The chain's CDR3 is CASSLEADYGYTF. CDR3 sequence (DNA): TGCGCCAGCAGCTTGGAGGCAGATTATGGCTACACCTTC.

This rearrangement joins TRBV30 to TRBJ1-2, with D possibly TRBD1 on 5 matching bases. The V gene lost 5 bases and the J gene lost 10 bases, with 17 bases spanning the gap. Germline loops: CDR1 GTSNPN, CDR2 SVGIG (reference sequence). The CDR3 is 12 residues long. The CDR3 DNA reads as TGTGCCTGGGTCAAGATGGGGCGAATCTACACCTTC. It specifies CAWVKMGRIYTF.

This clone turned up a few times. This chain uses TRBV6-5 with TRBJ1-3, with a possible D match to TRBD1 (5 bases). CDR1 is MNHEY, CDR2 SVGAGI, per germline. The CDR3 extends over 13 amino acids. V gave up 6 bases and J gave up 4 bases, with 10 bases separating them. The CDR3 bases are TGTGCCAGCAGACGGGACGGAGGAAACACCATATATTTT. This translates into CASRRDGGNTIYF.

This chain links TRBV10-2 with TRBJ2-7; D unresolved. Trimming shortened V by 3 bases and J by 0 bases, and 15 bases separated the two germline ends. This CDR3 has 16 amino acids. From germline, CDR1 is WSHSY and CDR2 SAAADI. Here the CDR3 reads CASSESRSKSSYEQYF. The CDR3 DNA reads as TGCGCCAGCAGTGAATCGAGGTCCAAGAGCTCCTACGAGCAGTACTTC.